Below, 15 T cell receptor beta chains from the same sample are listed, as sequenced in a study of T cell responses to AZD1222 COVID-19 vaccine. Profiling relied on immunoSEQ multiplex PCR, and the TCRdb table lists in-frame clones only, not all of them. The sample shows some 84,000 clones, around 88% of them seen only once. The material sequenced was peripheral blood, taken 28 days after the second AZD1222 dose. Source of these receptors: an adult who received the AZD1222 COVID-19 vaccine.

This chain connects TRBV11-2 to TRBJ2-3; D is unresolved. This CDR3 comprises 14 residues. Trimming cost V 5 bases and J 7 bases, with 16 bases left between them. Looked up from germline, CDR1 is SGHAT and CDR2 is FQNNGV. The CDR3 loop is CASSQRLQGNTQYF. The CDR3 DNA reads TGTGCCAGCAGCCAACGCCTCCAAGGGAATACGCAGTATTTT. Filled out from reference TRBV11-2 and TRBJ2-3, the complete variable domain reads EAGVAQSPRYKIIEKRQSVAFWCNPISGHATLYWYQQILGQGPKLLIQFQNNGVVDDSQLPKDRFSAERLKGVDSTLKIQPAKLEDSAVYLCASSQRLQGNTQYFGPGTRLTVL.

This clone was detected a few times. This chain uses TRBV7-9 with TRBJ1-1, with 8 nucleotides matching TRBD1. The CDR3 is 16 amino acids. Germline V gene sequence: CDR1 SEHNR, CDR2 FQNEAQ (reference sequence). The ends lost 3 bases at V and 1 base at J; junction bases unmatched: 7. The CDR3 DNA reads as TGTGCCAGCAGCTTTGGACAGGGCTTGGGGAACACTGAAGCTTTCTTT. Translating it yields CASSFGQGLGNTEAFF.

V and J are TRBV5-1 and TRBJ1-1, with D tentatively TRBD1 (6 bases). The germline V gene encodes CDR1 SGHRS and CDR2 YFSETQ. The CDR3 contains 16 residues. V was shortened by 4 bases and J by 1 base, with 17 bases between the two germline ends. The CDR3 region has the DNA TGCGCCAGCAGCCGGGACACCCCCAGGACGAACACTGAAGCTTTCTTT. This codes for CASSRDTPRTNTEAFF.

This chain connects TRBV3-1 (or the pseudogene TRBV3-2) to TRBJ1-1; D might be TRBD1 (6 bases). CDR1 is LGHDT, CDR2 YNNKEL, per germline (reference sequence). Trimming left V 4 bases short and J 8 bases short, with 8 bases between. The CDR3 is 11 residues long. The CDR3 loop is CASSRGTEAFF. CDR3 bases: TGTGCCAGCAGCCGGGGGACAGAAGCTTTCTTT.

The genes are TRBV5-6 and TRBJ1-2; no firm D call. Per germline, CDR1 SGHDT and CDR2 YYEEEE. Trimming took 1 base from V and 0 from J, leaving 7 bases between them. There are 14 residues in the CDR3. CDR3 coding DNA: TGTGCCAGCAGCTTGCGTTCAACTAACTATGGCTACACCTTC. As protein: CASSLRSTNYGYTF.

The chain couples TRBV5-1 to TRBJ2-5; D may be TRBD2 (6 bases). V was pared by 0 bases and J by 4 bases, with 13 bases between. Germline CDR1 is SGHRS and CDR2 is YFSETQ. The CDR3 consists of 15 residues. CDR3 amino acids: CASSLGGLMGETQYF. CDR3 coding DNA: TGCGCCAGCAGCTTGGGGGGACTCATGGGAGAGACCCAGTACTTC.

The chain joins TRBV2 to TRBJ1-2; D unclear. This CDR3 contains 15 residues. Looked up from germline, CDR1 is SNHLY and CDR2 is FYNNEI. Trimming took 8 bases from V and 0 from J, leaving 16 bases between them. CDR3 sequence (DNA): TGTGCCAGCCTTCGGGCGAGGTTAGCTAACTATGGCTACACCTTC. Protein sequence: CASLRARLANYGYTF. The full variable domain, rest sourced from reference TRBV2 and TRBJ1-2, is EPEVTQTPSHQVTQMGQEVILRCVPISNHLYFYWYRQILGQKVEFLVSFYNNEISEKSEIFDDQFSVERPDGSNFTLKIRSTKLEDSAMYFCASLRARLANYGYTFGSGTRLTVV.

The chain carries TRBV3-1 (or the pseudogene TRBV3-2) and TRBJ2-7, with 7 bases matching TRBD1. The CDR3 runs to 13 residues. The V gene's germline CDR1 is LGHDT and CDR2 YNNKEL (reference sequence). V dropped 6 bases and J dropped 5; count of bases not matched to a gene: 7. The CDR3 region has the DNA TGTGCCAGCAGACTCCGACAGGGCCACGAGCAGTACTTC. This sequence encodes CASRLRQGHEQYF.

The CDR3 bases are TGTGCCAGCACCCCGGGACAGGGAACCTACAATGAGCAGTTCTTC. This codes for CASTPGQGTYNEQFF. The chain couples TRBV6-1 to TRBJ2-1; 9 bases are shared with TRBD1. Germline V gene sequence: CDR1 MNHNS, CDR2 SASEGT. Trimming cost V 7 bases and J 2 bases; bases outside gene matches: 6. The CDR3 runs to 15 residues.

The J gene is TRBJ1-2, the V gene TRBV2; 8 bases map to TRBD1. Germline V gene sequence: CDR1 SNHLY, CDR2 FYNNEI. Trimming took 6 bases from V and 5 from J; bases not matched to a gene: 5. The CDR3 consists of 13 residues. The CDR3 reads CASRTTGVYGYTF. As DNA, the CDR3 is TGTGCCAGCAGGACGACAGGGGTGTATGGCTACACCTTC.

Concerning this clone: The same CDR3 can be traced to other DNA sequences in this sample. The chain carries TRBV15 and TRBJ2-7; D gene uncertain. This CDR3 has 13 amino acids. Germline loops: CDR1 LNHNV, CDR2 YYDKDF (reference sequence). The V end lost 0 bases, the J end lost 4 bases, and 7 bases lay between the germline ends. Here the CDR3 reads CATSRDSGYEQYF. In DNA form, the CDR3 reads TGTGCCACCAGCAGAGATTCGGGTTACGAGCAGTACTTC.

This clone was detected a few times. V and J are TRBV14 and TRBJ2-7; D unclear. Germline loops: CDR1 SGHDN, CDR2 FVKESK. V was clipped by 1 base and J by 7 bases, with 20 bases between them. The CDR3 length is 16 residues. CDR3 residues: CASSQGFWAASGEQYF. CDR3 nucleotide sequence: TGTGCCAGCAGCCAAGGGTTTTGGGCGGCCTCTGGGGAGCAGTACTTC.

This rearrangement joins TRBV6-5 to TRBJ1-4, with TRBD1 as a possible D gene (6 bases). The CDR3 contains 13 residues. The germline CDR1 and CDR2 sequences are MNHEY and SVGAGI. V was pared by 10 bases and J by 3 bases, with 12 bases between. CDR3 nucleotides: TGTGCCACAAAACAGGGTCCTAATGAAAAACTGTTTTTT. It codes for CATKQGPNEKLFF.

This clone was seen a handful of times. This chain uses TRBV19 with TRBJ1-6; D ambiguous. CDR1 is LNHDA and CDR2 is SQIVND in the germline V gene (reference sequence). This CDR3 is built from 14 residues. With 7 bases removed from V and 7 bases from J, the gap between germline ends came to 14 bases. DNA for the CDR3: TGTGCCAGTACCCTCGGGGTAAGGAATTCACCCCTCCACTTT. Translating it yields CASTLGVRNSPLHF.

The CDR3 DNA follows: TGTGCCAGCAGCTTTCCGGGGACAGGAGTCGGCTACACCTTC. It translates to CASSFPGTGVGYTF. The chain is built from TRBV7-2 and TRBJ1-2; 8 bases agree with TRBD1. CDR1 and CDR2 (germline): SGHTA, FQGNSA. The CDR3 length is 14 residues. Germline trimming cut 3 bases from V and 8 bases from J; bases unmatched to any gene: 8.